This is a list of T cell receptor beta chains from one sample in a study of OX40 agonist ivuxolimab in advanced cancers. Sequenced by immunoSEQ multiplex PCR; TCRdb stores in-frame clones only, minus some. In the table there are 55,000 to 70,000 clones, just over 85% of which are singletons. This specimen was CD4+ or CD8+ T cells sorted from blood, taken in a trial of the OX40 agonist ivuxolimab. These receptors all come from an adult with an advanced solid tumor such as melanoma, head and neck, liver or kidney cancer. The conserved cysteine and the conserved F or W are not part of the CDR3 here. The D gene is left open where the match is weak.

d_call: .
v_call: TRBV2
cdr3_aa: ASSVSRRGTDTQY

d_call: .
v_call: TRBV5-5
cdr3_aa: ASSLAGLAYNEQF

d_call: .
v_call: TRBV5-1
cdr3_aa: ASKLGWDTEAF

d_call: .
v_call: TRBV10-3
cdr3_aa: AIRRTVDVGGYT

d_call: TRBD1
v_call: TRBV7-9
cdr3_aa: ASSYLDRVPF

d_call: .
v_call: TRBV14
cdr3_aa: ASSQGEGLNYNEQF

d_call: .
v_call: TRBV19
cdr3_aa: ASSTTLITDTQY

d_call: .
v_call: TRBV11-2
cdr3_aa: ASSLEDNYEQY

d_call: TRBD1
v_call: TRBV28
cdr3_aa: ARSDRADYGYT

d_call: TRBD1
v_call: TRBV19
cdr3_aa: ASRRQGDSYEQY

d_call: .
v_call: TRBV6-1
cdr3_aa: ASSGGVAATNEKLF

d_call: .
v_call: TRBV6-5
cdr3_aa: ASSYPAVRETQY

d_call: TRBD1
v_call: TRBV10-3
cdr3_aa: ATHYGTGSTDTQY

d_call: .
v_call: TRBV6-5
cdr3_aa: ASSSWTNSQETQY

d_call: .
v_call: TRBV11-2
cdr3_aa: AWGAREQY

d_call: .
v_call: TRBV6-6
cdr3_aa: ASSYRVEQF

d_call: TRBD1
v_call: TRBV11-2
cdr3_aa: ASSSQTGDPLH

d_call: .
v_call: TRBV18
cdr3_aa: ASSPPGRNPNSPLH

d_call: TRBD2
v_call: TRBV5-4
cdr3_aa: ASSLEGLAGSYEQY

d_call: .
v_call: TRBV27
cdr3_aa: ASSLIGGSGYT

d_call: TRBD2
v_call: TRBV4-1
cdr3_aa: ASSPDGAGGRETQY

d_call: .
v_call: TRBV29-1
cdr3_aa: SASGPGATNEKLF

d_call: TRBD1
v_call: TRBV7-3
cdr3_aa: ASSLSGRQGATEYGYT

d_call: TRBD2
v_call: TRBV7-9
cdr3_aa: ASSLVLLAGGWNEQF

d_call: .
v_call: TRBV10-2
cdr3_aa: ASSDRTNQPQH

d_call: .
v_call: TRBV7-8
cdr3_aa: ASSLVGLPSSYNEQF

d_call: .
v_call: TRBV6-5
cdr3_aa: ASSYSNRVYEQY

d_call: .
v_call: TRBV5-6
cdr3_aa: ASSWRGGTYAQH

d_call: TRBD1
v_call: TRBV6-6
cdr3_aa: ASGGTGVSPLH

d_call: .
v_call: TRBV14
cdr3_aa: ASSQVGGSYT

d_call: .
v_call: TRBV5-1
cdr3_aa: ASSMTTLSDNEQF

d_call: TRBD1
v_call: TRBV12-5
cdr3_aa: ASGLANRDRVPYGYT

d_call: .
v_call: TRBV4-1
cdr3_aa: ASSQEGLGDTQY

d_call: .
v_call: TRBV5-1
cdr3_aa: ASSLAGMITQQY

d_call: .
v_call: TRBV7-8
cdr3_aa: ASRGNNEQF

d_call: .
v_call: TRBV18
cdr3_aa: ASSPLGAENYGYT

d_call: .
v_call: TRBV9
cdr3_aa: ASSVVRGPDDQPQH

d_call: .
v_call: TRBV6-5
cdr3_aa: ASSYFRGTNTGELF

d_call: .
v_call: TRBV12-5
cdr3_aa: ASGISGGGQPQH

d_call: TRBD2
v_call: TRBV7-6
cdr3_aa: ASSLPRTSGSPRVPYEQY

d_call: .
v_call: TRBV18
cdr3_aa: ASSPPGGKNIQY

d_call: .
v_call: TRBV18
cdr3_aa: ASSPGRPPVHTQY

d_call: .
v_call: TRBV21-1
cdr3_aa: ASSKAPRAMDSSYEQY

d_call: .
v_call: TRBV28
cdr3_aa: ASTLFMNTEAF

d_call: TRBD2
v_call: TRBV5-1
cdr3_aa: ASSLPLAGVREQF

d_call: .
v_call: TRBV12-5
cdr3_aa: ASGLGYEQY

d_call: TRBD2
v_call: TRBV19
cdr3_aa: ASSPSGGAGTQY

d_call: .
v_call: TRBV11-2
cdr3_aa: ASSSPGARGYT

d_call: .
v_call: TRBV2
cdr3_aa: ASSGIGYYYEQY

d_call: .
v_call: TRBV7-9
cdr3_aa: ASSLGFSGKEQF

d_call: TRBD2
v_call: TRBV27
cdr3_aa: ASSSRGVEQF

d_call: .
v_call: TRBV5-1
cdr3_aa: ASSLDEGTDTQY

d_call: .
v_call: TRBV18
cdr3_aa: ASSPWRDQPQH

d_call: .
v_call: TRBV15
cdr3_aa: ATSETGAEAF

d_call: .
v_call: TRBV6-5
cdr3_aa: ASSYSWVYYEQY